A selection of T cell receptor beta chains follows, all from one sample in a study of CD8 T cells in Susac syndrome. TCRdb itself ran the immunoSEQ multiplex PCR reads through MiXCR, one entry per CDR3 protein. The table has about 300,000 distinct CDR3 sequences, 89% seen once. The sequenced sample consisted of CD8+ T cells from PBMCs. These receptors were collected from a human donor with multiple sclerosis. Both conserved end residues are part of each CDR3. Each record gives: clone size, J gene, D gene, V gene, CDR3 DNA, CDR3 protein. A D gene is named only where the DNA matches it firmly. Only some rows state a clone size, as once, few, many or a class for expanded clones.

size: .; J: TRBJ2-1; D: .; V: TRBV10-3; DNA: TGTGCCATCAGGACAGTAAGGGACATTGAGCAGTTCTTC; CDR3: CAIRTVRDIEQFF
size: many; J: TRBJ2-5; D: .; V: TRBV6-5; DNA: TGTGCCAGCAGCTACTCGTTAGAGGGAGGAGAGACCCAGTACTTC; CDR3: CASSYSLEGGETQYF
size: .; J: TRBJ2-1; D: .; V: TRBV4-1; DNA: TGCGCCAGCAGCCAAAGCAATGAGCAGTTCTTC; CDR3: CASSQSNEQFF
size: .; J: TRBJ1-1; D: .; V: TRBV29-1; DNA: TGCAGCGCGTTGAAGTCCATGAACACTGAAGCTTTCTTT; CDR3: CSALKSMNTEAFF
size: .; J: TRBJ2-2; D: TRBD2; V: TRBV28; DNA: TGTGCCAGCAGTACCCCAGGGACTAGCGGGACCGGGGAGCTGTTTTTT; CDR3: CASSTPGTSGTGELFF
size: .; J: TRBJ2-1; D: TRBD1; V: TRBV7-9; DNA: TGTGCCAGCAGCTCGACAGGGTTCTCCTACAATGAGCAGTTCTTC; CDR3: CASSSTGFSYNEQFF
size: many; J: TRBJ2-7; D: TRBD1; V: TRBV28; DNA: TGTGCCAGCAGCTTCGGGACAGGGGGTTACGAGCAGTACTTC; CDR3: CASSFGTGGYEQYF
size: .; J: TRBJ1-2; D: .; V: TRBV11-2; DNA: TGTGCCAGCAGCACCCCCCCGACAGTCATCTATGGCTACACCTTC; CDR3: CASSTPPTVIYGYTF
size: once; J: TRBJ1-1; D: .; V: TRBV10-3; DNA: TGTGCCGGGGCTGAGACAATGAACACTGAAGCTTTCTTT; CDR3: CAGAETMNTEAFF
size: once; J: TRBJ2-6; D: .; V: TRBV28; DNA: TGTGCCACCACGGACAGTCTCTCTGGGGCCAACGTCCTGACTTTC; CDR3: CATTDSLSGANVLTF
size: once; J: TRBJ2-7; D: .; V: TRBV7-9; DNA: TGTGCCAGCAGCTCAGCCTACAGGGCCTACGAGCAGTACTTC; CDR3: CASSSAYRAYEQYF
size: .; J: TRBJ2-3; D: TRBD2; V: TRBV27; DNA: TGTGCCAGCAGCCTCCTAGCGGGGGGTGTGGCAGATACGCAGTATTTT; CDR3: CASSLLAGGVADTQYF
size: .; J: TRBJ1-1; D: .; V: TRBV19; DNA: TGTGCCAGTAGTATGGCCGGGTTGAACACTGAAGCTTTCTTT; CDR3: CASSMAGLNTEAFF
size: .; J: TRBJ2-1; D: .; V: TRBV27; DNA: TGTGCCAGCAGTTTTTACTATTCCTACAATGAGCAGTTCTTC; CDR3: CASSFYYSYNEQFF
size: .; J: TRBJ2-2; D: .; V: TRBV28; DNA: TGTGCCAGCACCCCCAGGGGCACCGGGGAGCTGTTTTTT; CDR3: CASTPRGTGELFF
size: .; J: TRBJ2-7; D: .; V: TRBV4-3; DNA: TGCGCCAGCAGCCAAGAAAGAGCCGTGGGGGGTTCCTACGAGCAGTACTTC; CDR3: CASSQERAVGGSYEQYF
size: .; J: TRBJ2-7; D: TRBD1; V: TRBV29-1; DNA: TGCAGCGTTGAGTCCCAGGGGGCCTCCTACGAGCAGTACTTC; CDR3: CSVESQGASYEQYF
size: once; J: TRBJ2-1; D: .; V: TRBV7-9; DNA: TGTGCCAGCAACCCGGGGGAAGTCGAGCAGTTCTTC; CDR3: CASNPGEVEQFF
size: .; J: TRBJ2-5; D: TRBD2; V: TRBV27; DNA: TGTGCCAGCAGTTTAGGCGGGAGTCGGGAGACCCAGTACTTC; CDR3: CASSLGGSRETQYF
size: few; J: TRBJ2-1; D: .; V: TRBV12-3/TRBV12-4; DNA: TGTGCCAGCAGTTTGGGGAGCAGCTCCTACAATGAGCAGTTCTTC; CDR3: CASSLGSSSYNEQFF
size: .; J: TRBJ1-3; D: .; V: TRBV6-1; DNA: TGTGCCAGCAGTGAATCTACAGAAGGAAACACCATATATTTT; CDR3: CASSESTEGNTIYF
size: .; J: TRBJ1-2; D: .; V: TRBV27; DNA: TGTGCCAGCAGTCCCTCAGCGGGGGGGCGCGACTATGGCTACACCTTC; CDR3: CASSPSAGGRDYGYTF
size: .; J: TRBJ2-7; D: .; V: TRBV9; DNA: TGTGCCAGCAGCCCAGGGGGGGGAGGGAGCTCCTACGAGCAGTACTTC; CDR3: CASSPGGGGSSYEQYF
size: .; J: TRBJ2-1; D: .; V: TRBV9; DNA: TGTGCCAGCACCCTAGCAAGTGAGCAGTTCTTC; CDR3: CASTLASEQFF